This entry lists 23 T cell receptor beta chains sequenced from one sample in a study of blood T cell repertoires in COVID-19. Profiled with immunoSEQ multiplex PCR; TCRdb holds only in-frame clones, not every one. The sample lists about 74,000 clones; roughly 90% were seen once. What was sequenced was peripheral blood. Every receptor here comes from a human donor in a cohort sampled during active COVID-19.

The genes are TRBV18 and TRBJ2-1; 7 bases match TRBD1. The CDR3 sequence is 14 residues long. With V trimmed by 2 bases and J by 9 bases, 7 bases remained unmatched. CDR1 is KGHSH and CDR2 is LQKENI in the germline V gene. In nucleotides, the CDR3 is TGTGCCAGCTCACCAGAGACAGGGTCTGGTGAGCAGTTCTTC. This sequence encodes CASSPETGSGEQFF.

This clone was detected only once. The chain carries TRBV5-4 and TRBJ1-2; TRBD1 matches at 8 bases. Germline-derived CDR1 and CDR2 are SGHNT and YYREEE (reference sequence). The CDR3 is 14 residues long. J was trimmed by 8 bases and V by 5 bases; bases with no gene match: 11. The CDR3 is CASRLDRGRRGYTF. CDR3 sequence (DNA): TGTGCCAGCAGACTCGACAGGGGAAGAAGAGGCTACACCTTC.

CDR3 in amino acids: CASSLALQREGLDTQYF. CDR3 nucleotides: TGTGCCAGCAGCTTAGCTCTCCAGCGGGAGGGCCTAGATACGCAGTATTTT. This chain joins TRBV7-9 and TRBJ2-3, with 10 bases matching TRBD2. CDR1 and CDR2 (germline): SEHNR, FQNEAQ (reference sequence). The length of the CDR3 is 17 residues. Trimming cost V 0 bases and J 5 bases; bases outside gene matches: 8.

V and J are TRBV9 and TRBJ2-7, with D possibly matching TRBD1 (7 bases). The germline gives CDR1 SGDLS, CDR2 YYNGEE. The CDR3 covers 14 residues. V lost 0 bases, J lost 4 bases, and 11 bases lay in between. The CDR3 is CASSVVEGAYEQYF. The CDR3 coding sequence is TGTGCCAGCAGCGTAGTGGAGGGGGCGTACGAGCAGTACTTC.

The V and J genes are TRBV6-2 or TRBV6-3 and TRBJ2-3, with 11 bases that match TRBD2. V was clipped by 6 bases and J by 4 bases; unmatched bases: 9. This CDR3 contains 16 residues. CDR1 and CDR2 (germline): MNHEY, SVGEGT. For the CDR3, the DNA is TGTGCCAGCAGCCGAAGACTAGCGGGAAGTGCAGATACGCAGTATTTT. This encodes CASSRRLAGSADTQYF.

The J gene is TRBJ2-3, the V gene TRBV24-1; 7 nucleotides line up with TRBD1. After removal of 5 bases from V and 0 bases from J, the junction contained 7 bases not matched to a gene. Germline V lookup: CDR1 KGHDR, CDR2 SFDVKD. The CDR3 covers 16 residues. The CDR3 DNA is TGTGCCACCAGTGGGGAGACAGGGACGAGCACAGATACGCAGTATTTT. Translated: CATSGETGTSTDTQYF.

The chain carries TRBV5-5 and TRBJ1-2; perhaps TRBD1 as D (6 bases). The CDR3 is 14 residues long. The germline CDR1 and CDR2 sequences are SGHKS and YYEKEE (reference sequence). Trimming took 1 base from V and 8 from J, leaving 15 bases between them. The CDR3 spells CASSLYQSTGGYTF. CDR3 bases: TGTGCCAGCAGCTTGTACCAGTCCACAGGGGGCTACACCTTC.

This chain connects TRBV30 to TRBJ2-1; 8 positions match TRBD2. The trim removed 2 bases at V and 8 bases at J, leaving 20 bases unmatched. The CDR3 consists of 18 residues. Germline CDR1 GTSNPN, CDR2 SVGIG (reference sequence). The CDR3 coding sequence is TGTGCCTGGAGTCCAGCACCGCCTTGGACTAGGACTAGCTATGAGCAGTTCTTC. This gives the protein CAWSPAPPWTRTSYEQFF.

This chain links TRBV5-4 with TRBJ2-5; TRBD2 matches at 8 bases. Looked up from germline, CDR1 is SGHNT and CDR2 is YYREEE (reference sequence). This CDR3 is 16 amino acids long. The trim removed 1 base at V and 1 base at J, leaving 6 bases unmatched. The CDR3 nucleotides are TGTGCCAGCAGCTTGCTAGCGGGCGGGACCCAAGAGACCCAGTACTTC. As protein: CASSLLAGGTQETQYF.

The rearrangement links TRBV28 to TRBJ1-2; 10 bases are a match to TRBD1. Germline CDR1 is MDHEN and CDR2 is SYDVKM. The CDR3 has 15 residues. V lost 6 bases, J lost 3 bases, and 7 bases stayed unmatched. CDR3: CASRPTGGRDYGYTF. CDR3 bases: TGTGCCAGCAGACCGACAGGGGGCAGGGACTATGGCTACACCTTC.

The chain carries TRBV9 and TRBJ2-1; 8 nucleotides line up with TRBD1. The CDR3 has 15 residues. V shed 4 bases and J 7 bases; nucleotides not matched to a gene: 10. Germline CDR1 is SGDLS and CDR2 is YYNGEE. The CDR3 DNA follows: TGTGCCAGCAGCCCACGGACAGGGTCTATTAATGAGCAGTTCTTC. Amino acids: CASSPRTGSINEQFF. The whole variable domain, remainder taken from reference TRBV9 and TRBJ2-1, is DSGVTQTPKHLITATGQRVTLRCSPRSGDLSVYWYQQSLDQGLQFLIQYYNGEERAKGNILERFSAQQFPDLHSELNLSSLELGDSALYFCASSPRTGSINEQFFGPGTRLTVL.

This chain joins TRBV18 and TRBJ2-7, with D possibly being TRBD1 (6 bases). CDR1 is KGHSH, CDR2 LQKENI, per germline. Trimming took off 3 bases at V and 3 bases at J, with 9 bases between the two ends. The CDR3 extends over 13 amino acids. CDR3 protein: CASSPARGYEQYF. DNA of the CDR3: TGTGCCAGCTCACCCGCCAGGGGCTACGAGCAGTACTTC. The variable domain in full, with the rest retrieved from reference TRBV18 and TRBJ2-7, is NAGVMQNPRHLVRRRGQEARLRCSPMKGHSHVYWYRQLPEEGLKFMVYLQKENIIDESGMPKERFSAEFPKEGPSILRIQQVVRGDSAAYFCASSPARGYEQYFGPGTRLTVT.

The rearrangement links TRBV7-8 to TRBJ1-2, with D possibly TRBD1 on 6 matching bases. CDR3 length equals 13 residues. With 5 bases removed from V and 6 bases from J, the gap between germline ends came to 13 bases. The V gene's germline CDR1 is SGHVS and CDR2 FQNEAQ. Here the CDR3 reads CASSPPGADGYTF. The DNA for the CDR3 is TGTGCCAGCAGCCCGCCAGGGGCGGATGGCTACACCTTC.

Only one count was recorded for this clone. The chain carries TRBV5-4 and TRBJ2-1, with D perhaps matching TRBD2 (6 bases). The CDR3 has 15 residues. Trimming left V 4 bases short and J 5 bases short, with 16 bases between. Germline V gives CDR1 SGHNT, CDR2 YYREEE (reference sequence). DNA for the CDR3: TGTGCCAGCAGCCTGGGGGAGCGGGTGCACAATGAGCAGTTCTTC. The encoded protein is CASSLGERVHNEQFF.

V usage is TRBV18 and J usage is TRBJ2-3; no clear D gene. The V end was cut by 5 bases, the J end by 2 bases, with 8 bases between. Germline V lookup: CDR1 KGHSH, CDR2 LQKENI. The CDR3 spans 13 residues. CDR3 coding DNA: TGTGCCAGCTCAGTTGGGCCCACAGATACGCAGTATTTT. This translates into CASSVGPTDTQYF.

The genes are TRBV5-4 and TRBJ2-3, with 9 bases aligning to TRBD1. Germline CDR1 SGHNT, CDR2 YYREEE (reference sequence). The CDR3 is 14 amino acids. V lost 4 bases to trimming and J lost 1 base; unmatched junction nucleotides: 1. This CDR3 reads CASSDRGGTDTQYF. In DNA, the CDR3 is TGTGCCAGCAGCGACAGGGGGGGCACAGATACGCAGTATTTT.

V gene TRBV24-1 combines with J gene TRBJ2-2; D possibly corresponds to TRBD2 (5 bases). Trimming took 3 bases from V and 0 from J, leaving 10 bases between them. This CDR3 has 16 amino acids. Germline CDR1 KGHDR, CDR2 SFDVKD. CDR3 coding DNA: TGTGCCACCAGTGATACTAGTTTCGCGAACACCGGGGAGCTGTTTTTT. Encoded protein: CATSDTSFANTGELFF.

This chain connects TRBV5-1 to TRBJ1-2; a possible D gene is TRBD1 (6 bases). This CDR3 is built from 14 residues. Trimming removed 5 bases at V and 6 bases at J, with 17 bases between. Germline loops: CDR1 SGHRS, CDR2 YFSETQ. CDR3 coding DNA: TGCGCCAGCAGACAACCCACAGGGATTGATGGCTACACCTTC. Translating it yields CASRQPTGIDGYTF.

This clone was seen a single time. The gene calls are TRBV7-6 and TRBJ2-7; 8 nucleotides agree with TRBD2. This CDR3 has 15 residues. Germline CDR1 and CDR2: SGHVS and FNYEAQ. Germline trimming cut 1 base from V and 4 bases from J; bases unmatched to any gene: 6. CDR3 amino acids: CASSLGSGTLYEQYF. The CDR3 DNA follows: TGTGCCAGCAGCTTAGGTAGCGGGACCCTTTACGAGCAGTACTTC.

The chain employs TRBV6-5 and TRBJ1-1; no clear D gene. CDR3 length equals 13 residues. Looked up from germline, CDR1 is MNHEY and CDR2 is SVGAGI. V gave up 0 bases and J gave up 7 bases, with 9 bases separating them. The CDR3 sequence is CASSYSGRGEAFF. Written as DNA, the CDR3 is TGTGCCAGCAGTTACTCGGGCCGGGGTGAAGCTTTCTTT.

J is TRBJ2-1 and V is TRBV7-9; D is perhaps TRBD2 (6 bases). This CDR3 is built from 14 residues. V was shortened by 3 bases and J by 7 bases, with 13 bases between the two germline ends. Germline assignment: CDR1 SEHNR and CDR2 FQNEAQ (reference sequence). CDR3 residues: CASSFAGPENEQFF. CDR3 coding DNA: TGTGCCAGCAGCTTCGCGGGGCCTGAGAATGAGCAGTTCTTC.

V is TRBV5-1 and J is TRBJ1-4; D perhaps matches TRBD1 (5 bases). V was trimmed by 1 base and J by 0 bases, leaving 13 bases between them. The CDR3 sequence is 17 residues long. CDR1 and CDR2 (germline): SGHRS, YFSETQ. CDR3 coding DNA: TGCGCCAGCAGCTTGCTTCGCAGGGAAGCAACTAATGAAAAACTGTTTTTT. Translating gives CASSLLRREATNEKLFF.

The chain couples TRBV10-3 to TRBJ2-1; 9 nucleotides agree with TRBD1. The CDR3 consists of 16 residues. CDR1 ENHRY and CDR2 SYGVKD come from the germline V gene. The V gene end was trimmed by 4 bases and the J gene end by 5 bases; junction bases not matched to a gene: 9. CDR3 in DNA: TGTGCCATCAGTGCTATCCGGGACAGGGATCACAATGAGCAGTTCTTC. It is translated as CAISAIRDRDHNEQFF.